This T cell receptor (beta chain) was documented in a study of beta chain features in type 1 diabetes. With respect to this clone: No antigen is known for it.

The ends lost 3 bases at V and 0 bases at J; junction bases unmatched: 5. CDR1 SGHRS and CDR2 YFSETQ come from the germline V gene. The CDR3 totals 16 residues. Since all of the isolated RNA was reverse transcribed, expressed TCRB transcripts were what got sequenced. Assay used: immunoSEQ multiplex PCR; TCRdb lists only in-frame clones, some missing. The data hold some 350,000 clones, with about 13% observed a single time. Whole-study results and caveats: PCR could preferentially amplify shorter templates, alike in patients and controls. In all four CD4+ subsets, TCRB CDR3 length was significantly, moderately reduced in type 1 diabetes.

The receptor was isolated from a woman younger than 30 with type 1 diabetes. The sequenced sample consisted of naive CD4+ T cells from blood. The chain carries TRBV5-1 and TRBJ2-5; TRBD2 matches at 10 bases. The CDR3 DNA sequence: TGCGCCAGCAGCTACAAAGCGGGAGGGTACCAAGAGACCCAGTACTTC. Protein product: CASSYKAGGYQETQYF.